This T cell receptor beta chain was captured in a study of T cells in Graves' hyperthyroidism and ophthalmopathy. RNA transcripts were the template for amplifying TCR beta CDR3 regions. RT-PCR in the first round (using the HTBI primer set) targeted the TCR CDR3. TCRdb called the multiplex PCR reads again in MiXCR, with one record for every CDR3 protein. The sample has about 560,000 distinct CDR3 sequences, about a sixth seen once. CDR3 length: 17 amino acids. Germline-derived CDR1 and CDR2 are SGHTS and YDEGEE. Trimming removed 1 base from V and 0 bases from J, with 14 bases in between. This clonotype showed up just a few times. The study defined stable Graves' hyperthyroidism as no ophthalmopathy progression within 18 months.

The chain uses TRBV5-8 and TRBJ2-4; weak D call: TRBD1 (6 bases). The TCR comes from a woman aged 18 to 35 with Graves' hyperthyroidism. The sample comprised blood. CDR3 amino acids: CASSLFVVGGAKNIQYF. The DNA of the CDR3 is TGTGCCAGCAGCTTGTTCGTGGTAGGGGGAGCCAAAAACATTCAGTACTTC. Drawing the rest from reference TRBV5-8 and TRBJ2-4, the complete variable domain is EAGVTQSPTHLIKTRGQQATLRCSPISGHTSVYWYQQALGLGLQFLLWYDEGEERNRGNFPPRFSGRQFPNYSSELNVNALELEDSALYLCASSLFVVGGAKNIQYFGAGTRLSVL.